The text below deals with one T cell receptor beta chain. Antigen: not known. This sample stems from a study of T cells expressing NK-cell markers. Study in general: The eight sequenced donors comprised seven who were HCMV-seropositive and one who was seronegative. Study results and limitations: In a group of about 6 donors, dominant NKG2C+ clonotypes represented about 1.0-8% of CD8+ T cells.

The germline V gene has CDR1 MNHNS and CDR2 SASEGT. This CDR3 has 13 amino acids. TCRdb processed the 5' RACE reads again and assigns one entry to each CDR3 protein, with no DNA. The sample spans some 410,000 distinct CDR3 sequences; the ten largest clones claim 7.3%. Source material: blood T cells: a sorted CD56 or NKG2C T cell subset, CD4+ or CD8+ T cells, or bulk PBMC T cells (not recorded which). This sequence was found in a woman aged 18 to 75 in good health. The V gene is TRBV6-1, the J gene TRBJ2-7; there is no DNA to check the TCRdb D call of TRBD1. This CDR3 reads CASTAQGTYEQYF.